Following are 9 T cell receptor beta chains from one sample sequenced in a study of T-cell memory formation after mild COVID-19. TCRdb used MiXCR to reprocess the 5' RACE reads, holding one entry per CDR3 protein. The profile shows roughly 130,000 distinct CDR3 sequences, roughly 15% of them singletons. Specimen: PBMCs or a T cell subset sorted from them (not recorded which). These receptors were collected from an adult woman who had mild COVID-19 (a few samples of this study predate the infection). Cell type and time point are not known.

This clonotype appeared a few times. The genes are TRBV24-1 and TRBJ2-2; 12 positions agree with TRBD1. V shed 0 bases and J 0 bases; nucleotides not matched to a gene: 1. The length of the CDR3 is 18 residues. The germline V gene has CDR1 KGHDR and CDR2 SFDVKD. The CDR3 bases are TGTGCCACCAGTGATTTGGGGACAGGGGGCTCGAACACCGGGGAGCTGTTTTTT. Amino acids: CATSDLGTGGSNTGELFF.

The sample holds many counts of this clonotype. The chain links TRBV5-1 to TRBJ2-3, with 8 positions matching TRBD2. Germline trimming cut 3 bases from V and 5 bases from J; bases unmatched to any gene: 5. The CDR3 is made up of 14 amino acids. Germline assignment: CDR1 SGHRS and CDR2 YFSETQ. CDR3 loop: CASSSSGTRDTQYF. The CDR3 region has the DNA TGCGCCAGCAGCTCCTCCGGGACTAGAGATACGCAGTATTTT.

This rearrangement joins TRBV11-2 to TRBJ2-5; 13 bases are shared with TRBD2. The CDR3 is made up of 18 amino acids. Germline trimming cut 4 bases from V and 1 base from J; bases unmatched to any gene: 9. Germline values: CDR1 SGHAT, CDR2 FQNNGV. DNA of the CDR3: TGTGCCAGCAGCTGGAGGACTAGCGGGGGCCAGCCCCAAGAGACCCAGTACTTC. This sequence encodes CASSWRTSGGQPQETQYF.

In DNA, the CDR3 is TGTGCCAGCAGCCTGGGACAGGGCCTCACCGGGGAGCTGTTTTTT. This codes for CASSLGQGLTGELFF. The genes are TRBV5-6 and TRBJ2-2; 9 nucleotides line up with TRBD1. V shed 4 bases, J shed 4 bases, and the junction held 5 bases outside the gene matches. Per the germline V gene, CDR1 is SGHDT and CDR2 is YYEEEE. The CDR3 contains 15 residues. Together with reference TRBV5-6 and TRBJ2-2, the CDR3 gives the full variable domain: DAGVTQSPTHLIKTRGQQVTLRCSPKSGHDTVSWYQQALGQGPQFIFQYYEEEERQRGNFPDRFSGHQFPNYSSELNVNALLLGDSALYLCASSLGQGLTGELFFGEGSRLTVL.

This clonotype was seen ten or more times. The chain employs TRBV7-9 and TRBJ2-1; D is uncertain. Germline loops: CDR1 SEHNR, CDR2 FQNEAQ (reference sequence). Trimming cost V 0 bases and J 12 bases, with 15 bases left between them. The CDR3 contains 14 residues. CDR3 sequence: CASSLAGDRAGQFF. The CDR3 coding sequence is TGTGCCAGCAGCTTAGCTGGGGATCGGGCCGGGCAGTTCTTC.

This clonotype was seen more than once but under ten times. The V call is TRBV7-9, the J call TRBJ2-1; D possibly corresponds to TRBD2 (5 bases). CDR3 length equals 14 residues. V was trimmed by 6 bases and J by 6 bases, leaving 15 bases between them. Looked up from germline, CDR1 is SEHNR and CDR2 is FQNEAQ (reference sequence). CDR3 DNA: TGTGCCAGCAGACCCGGTGAGGGATTCAATGAGCAGTTCTTC. Its translation: CASRPGEGFNEQFF.

Only a few counts were recorded for this clonotype. This sequence joins TRBV10-3 and TRBJ1-2, with D possibly being TRBD1 (5 bases). Germline V CDR1 and CDR2: ENHRY, SYGVKD. Between the trimmed V and J ends, which lost 4 bases and 3 bases, there was a span of 9 bases. This CDR3 spans 13 amino acids. Here the CDR3 reads CAISGGMDYGYTF. The CDR3 DNA is TGTGCCATCAGTGGGGGGATGGACTATGGCTACACCTTC.

This clonotype occurred a few times. V gene TRBV6-5 combines with J gene TRBJ2-2; TRBD1 is a possible D gene (6 bases). Trimming removed 8 bases from V and 3 bases from J, with 13 bases in between. The CDR3 loop spans 14 amino acids. Germline V gives CDR1 MNHEY, CDR2 SVGAGI. CDR3 nucleotides: TGTGCCAGCGTCCCAACAGGGTACACCGGGGAGCTGTTTTTT. Its protein is CASVPTGYTGELFF.

This clonotype was detected a few times. The CDR3 DNA reads as TGTGCCAGCAGTTCCCCCCGGGACAAGGACCGCGAGCAGTACTTC. Translating it yields CASSSPRDKDREQYF. The chain links TRBV2 to TRBJ2-7, with a possible D match to TRBD1 (6 bases). CDR1 is SNHLY and CDR2 is FYNNEI in the germline V gene. The CDR3 is made up of 15 amino acids. V was trimmed by 5 bases and J by 6 bases, leaving 20 bases between them.